What follows are 30 T cell receptor beta chains derived from one specimen sequenced in a study of blood T cell repertoires in COVID-19. Produced via immunoSEQ multiplex PCR; TCRdb's table is partial and in-frame only. This sample has approximately 86,000 clones; 80% occur once, and the top ten carry 10%. Source material: peripheral blood. These receptors all stem from a woman in her seventies with acute or convalescent COVID-19.

J is TRBJ2-2 and V is TRBV7-9; 8 bases are a match to TRBD2. CDR3 size: 17 residues. J lost 4 bases, V lost 4 bases, and 11 bases had no gene match. Germline assignment: CDR1 SEHNR and CDR2 FQNEAQ (reference sequence). The chain's CDR3 is CASSSEIAGRFTGELFF. CDR3 DNA: TGTGCCAGCAGCTCCGAAATAGCGGGAAGGTTCACCGGGGAGCTGTTTTTT.

This clone came up a few times. V is TRBV10-1 and J is TRBJ2-5; tentative D call: TRBD2 (6 bases). The CDR3 is made up of 15 amino acids. Per germline, CDR1 WNHNN and CDR2 SYGVQD (reference sequence). Trimming shortened V by 4 bases and J by 1 base, and 13 bases separated the two germline ends. The CDR3 region is CASSVAGLIQETQYF. Here the CDR3 DNA reads TGCGCCAGCAGTGTAGCAGGACTAATCCAAGAGACCCAGTACTTC.

This clone was counted only a few times. The chain has TRBV28 and TRBJ1-4; D is perhaps TRBD1 (6 bases). The CDR3 length is 15 residues. The germline gives CDR1 MDHEN, CDR2 SYDVKM. The V gene lost 4 bases and the J gene lost 2 bases, with 11 bases spanning the gap. For the CDR3, the DNA is TGTGCCAGCAGTTGGGTCAGGGGTACTAATGAAAAACTGTTTTTT. Encoded protein: CASSWVRGTNEKLFF.

This rearrangement joins TRBV7-9 to TRBJ2-7; weak D call: TRBD2 (6 bases). Trimming removed 1 base at V and 4 bases at J, with 14 bases between. This CDR3 has 15 amino acids. Per the germline V gene, CDR1 is SEHNR and CDR2 is FQNEAQ (reference sequence). CDR3 nucleotides: TGTGCCAGCAGCTTAGAAGCGGGTCCGCAATACGAGCAGTACTTC. It specifies CASSLEAGPQYEQYF.

The chain uses TRBV6-4 and TRBJ2-1; D not resolved. Trimming removed 2 bases from V and 0 bases from J, with 11 bases in between. This CDR3 is built from 16 residues. Germline CDR1 and CDR2: MRHNA and SNTAGT. For the CDR3, the DNA is TGTGCCAGCAGTGACGGGCTCCAGAGCTCCTACAATGAGCAGTTCTTC. Its protein is CASSDGLQSSYNEQFF.

The rearrangement links TRBV30 to TRBJ1-5; D unclear. Germline loops: CDR1 GTSNPN, CDR2 SVGIG (reference sequence). CDR3 length: 13 residues. Trimming shortened V by 4 bases and J by 7 bases, and 14 bases separated the two germline ends. The CDR3 bases are TGTGCCTGGAAATCTGATCACGGGCAGCCCCAGCATTTT. Protein product: CAWKSDHGQPQHF.

This clone appeared once. A read error may be the cause here, since a much bigger clone is one base away. The chain joins TRBV6-1 to TRBJ1-3; D gene uncertain. With 2 bases removed from V and 4 bases from J, the gap between germline ends came to 3 bases. Looked up from germline, CDR1 is MNHNS and CDR2 is SASEGT. This CDR3 has 12 residues. CDR3 nucleotides: TGTGCCAGCAGTGAACAGGGAAACACCATATATTTT. This gives the protein CASSEQGNTIYF.

The chain carries TRBV4-2 and TRBJ1-2, with a weak D call TRBD1 (5 bases). Germline assignment: CDR1 LGHNA and CDR2 YNFKEQ. The V and J ends lost 3 bases and 4 bases respectively, with 12 bases between them. CDR3 length equals 14 residues. The DNA for the CDR3 is TGTGCCAGCAGCCAGCCACAGGCCCTCTATGGCTACACCTTC. Protein: CASSQPQALYGYTF.

V usage is TRBV28 and J usage is TRBJ2-2; D is undetermined. The length of the CDR3 is 13 residues. Germline V gene sequence: CDR1 MDHEN, CDR2 SYDVKM. V was cut by 4 bases and J by 5 bases, with 8 bases left in between. DNA of the CDR3: TGTGCCAGCAGTTCCGGTTGGACCGGGGAGCTGTTTTTT. Its translation is CASSSGWTGELFF.

This clone appeared a few times. The genes are TRBV5-4 and TRBJ1-6; no clear D. The CDR3 extends over 14 amino acids. V was clipped by 4 bases and J by 9 bases, with 14 bases between them. CDR1 is SGHNT, CDR2 YYREEE, per germline (reference sequence). This CDR3 reads CASSRSIFGSPLHF. The DNA for the CDR3 is TGTGCCAGCAGCCGGAGCATATTTGGTTCACCCCTCCACTTT.

The chain has TRBV9 and TRBJ1-6; 10 bases match TRBD1. CDR3 length: 15 amino acids. V lost 3 bases to trimming and J lost 7 bases; unmatched junction nucleotides: 4. Germline V lookup: CDR1 SGDLS, CDR2 YYNGEE. CDR3 sequence reads: CASSGGTGANSPLHF. The CDR3 DNA reads TGTGCCAGCAGCGGTGGGACAGGGGCGAATTCACCCCTCCACTTT.

This clone was counted once. This chain joins TRBV5-1 and TRBJ2-3, with D possibly TRBD1 on 6 matching bases. Germline V gives CDR1 SGHRS, CDR2 YFSETQ. V lost 1 base to trimming and J lost 2 bases, with 11 bases between them. The CDR3 extends over 15 amino acids. DNA of the CDR3: TGCGCCAGCAGCTTGCCAGGACAGTACACAGATACGCAGTATTTT. Its protein product is CASSLPGQYTDTQYF.

The J gene is TRBJ1-2, the V gene TRBV5-4, with D hard to call. The CDR3 covers 14 residues. CDR1 SGHNT and CDR2 YYREEE come from the germline V gene (reference sequence). V dropped 0 bases and J dropped 1 base, with 7 bases sitting between them. This CDR3 is CASSLAGVNYGYTF. The CDR3 DNA follows: TGTGCCAGCAGCTTGGCCGGGGTTAACTATGGCTACACCTTC. Full variable domain (remainder filled in from reference TRBV5-4 and TRBJ1-2): ETGVTQSPTHLIKTRGQQVTLRCSSQSGHNTVSWYQQALGQGPQFIFQYYREEENGRGNFPPRFSGLQFPNYSSELNVNALELDDSALYLCASSLAGVNYGYTFGSGTRLTVV.

This clone was counted only a few times. The rearrangement links TRBV15 to TRBJ1-5, with 8 bases fitting TRBD1. This CDR3 has 14 amino acids. The V segment lost 3 bases and the J segment 7 bases; nucleotides outside the gene matches: 5. Germline lookup yields CDR1 LNHNV and CDR2 YYDKDF (reference sequence). CDR3: CATSSGQGRQPQHF. For the CDR3, the DNA is TGTGCCACCAGCAGCGGACAGGGCAGACAGCCCCAGCATTTT.

The chain recombines TRBV4-1 with TRBJ2-2; 8 bases fit TRBD2. The V segment lost 0 bases and the J segment 2 bases; nucleotides outside the gene matches: 5. The CDR3 extends over 17 amino acids. Germline-derived CDR1 and CDR2 are MGHRA and YSYEKL. CDR3 in amino acids: CASSQDRGGSNTGELFF. DNA for the CDR3: TGCGCCAGCAGCCAAGATCGCGGGGGGTCTAACACCGGGGAGCTGTTTTTT.

The chain couples TRBV5-8 to TRBJ2-1; D perhaps matches TRBD2 (5 bases). Germline V gene data show CDR1 as SGHTS and CDR2 as YDEGEE. The CDR3 loop spans 14 amino acids. V lost 3 bases, J lost 3 bases, and 10 bases lay in between. The CDR3 is CASSSSDYYNEQFF. CDR3 DNA: TGTGCCAGCAGCTCCAGTGACTACTACAATGAGCAGTTCTTC.

The J gene is TRBJ2-1, the V gene TRBV2; the D is unclear. The CDR3 covers 11 residues. V was clipped by 7 bases and J by 4 bases, with 5 bases between them. In germline, CDR1 is SNHLY, CDR2 FYNNEI. The CDR3 spells CASNGYNEQFF. CDR3 in DNA: TGTGCCAGCAACGGGTACAATGAGCAGTTCTTC.

The chain has TRBV19 and TRBJ2-1; no clear D gene. The CDR3 spans 13 residues. CDR1 LNHDA and CDR2 SQIVND come from the germline V gene (reference sequence). The V gene lost 10 bases and the J gene lost 3 bases, with 13 bases spanning the gap. The CDR3 loop reads CATGSAIYNEQFF. CDR3 DNA sequence: TGTGCCACCGGGTCCGCAATCTACAATGAGCAGTTCTTC.

The V and J genes are TRBV5-1 and TRBJ2-1, with 9 bases aligning to TRBD2. V shed 4 bases and J 2 bases; nucleotides not matched to a gene: 13. The CDR3 is 18 residues long. Germline CDR1 is SGHRS and CDR2 is YFSETQ. CDR3 sequence (DNA): TGCGCCAGCAGCCTCGGGGGGTGGGCTAGCGGGGCCTACAATGAGCAGTTCTTC. Residues: CASSLGGWASGAYNEQFF.

The V and J genes are TRBV5-1 and TRBJ2-7, with 12 bases identical to TRBD1. The CDR3 covers 15 residues. Unmatched junction bases numbered 3, after V lost 2 bases and J lost 3 bases. Germline assignment: CDR1 SGHRS and CDR2 YFSETQ. The CDR3 protein is CASSFGTGGLYEQYF. The CDR3 DNA follows: TGCGCCAGCAGCTTTGGGACAGGGGGCCTCTACGAGCAGTACTTC.

This clone was observed once. DNA of the CDR3: TGTGCCTGGAGTGTACTCGGGGGTGGCTACACCTTC. Its protein product is CAWSVLGGGYTF. The V gene is TRBV30, the J gene TRBJ1-2; D is perhaps TRBD1 (5 bases). CDR1 and CDR2 (germline): GTSNPN, SVGIG (reference sequence). The length of the CDR3 is 12 residues. V was cut by 0 bases and J by 7 bases, with 9 bases left in between.

The rearrangement uses TRBV2 and TRBJ2-2; 10 bases agree with TRBD1. V lost 10 bases and J lost 5; bases outside the gene matches: 10. Germline V gives CDR1 SNHLY, CDR2 FYNNEI. This CDR3 is 15 amino acids long. CDR3 nucleotides: TGTGCCACCGCGCCCGGACAGGGGGTTACCGGGGAGCTGTTTTTT. Protein product: CATAPGQGVTGELFF.

V and J are TRBV4-2 and TRBJ2-1, with TRBD2 identical over 10 bases. After removal of 0 bases from V and 4 bases from J, the junction contained 12 bases not matched to a gene. The length of the CDR3 is 19 residues. Germline assignment: CDR1 LGHNA and CDR2 YNFKEQ. CDR3 nucleotides: TGTGCCAGCAGCCAAGATGTTAGGTACAGACTAGCGGGTTACAATGAGCAGTTCTTC. As protein: CASSQDVRYRLAGYNEQFF.

The rearrangement uses TRBV29-1 and TRBJ2-1, with D uncertain. V was clipped by 4 bases and J by 14 bases, with 21 bases between them. The CDR3 length is 13 residues. From germline, CDR1 is SQVTM and CDR2 ANQGSEA. CDR3 protein: CSVGGRMGAMEFF. CDR3 bases: TGCAGCGTTGGTGGCAGGATGGGTGCAATGGAGTTCTTC.

This clone is a singleton in its sample. CDR3 sequence: CASSQSQGGQPQHF. The CDR3 DNA reads TGTGCCAGCAGCCAAAGTCAGGGAGGCCAGCCCCAGCATTTT. The V gene is TRBV3-1 (or the pseudogene TRBV3-2), the J gene TRBJ1-5; weak D call: TRBD1 (5 bases). Between the trimmed V and J ends, which lost 2 bases and 7 bases, there was a span of 12 bases. The CDR3 totals 14 residues. Germline lookup yields CDR1 LGHDT and CDR2 YNNKEL (reference sequence).

The chain joins TRBV5-1 to TRBJ2-2; TRBD1 is a possible D gene (5 bases). The CDR3 loop spans 15 amino acids. Trimming removed 4 bases from V and 6 bases from J, with 16 bases in between. Germline values: CDR1 SGHRS, CDR2 YFSETQ. The CDR3 DNA follows: TGCGCCAGCAGCCCGCGGACATGGGATTCCGGGGAGCTGTTTTTT. Its translation is CASSPRTWDSGELFF.

J is TRBJ2-7 and V is TRBV9; TRBD1 matches 10 bases. J was trimmed by 4 bases and V by 0 bases; bases with no gene match: 1. Per the germline V gene, CDR1 is SGDLS and CDR2 is YYNGEE. The length of the CDR3 is 14 residues. The CDR3, as DNA: TGTGCCAGCAGCGTAGGACAGGGGGCTTACGAGCAGTACTTC. It codes for CASSVGQGAYEQYF.

The chain has TRBV15 and TRBJ1-2, with D tentatively TRBD1 (5 bases). The V gene's germline CDR1 is LNHNV and CDR2 YYDKDF (reference sequence). This CDR3 has 15 residues. The V gene lost 3 bases and the J gene lost 1 base, with 12 bases spanning the gap. The CDR3 here is CATSSRQKFNYGYTF. The CDR3, as DNA: TGTGCCACCAGCAGTAGACAGAAGTTTAACTATGGCTACACCTTC.

The chain joins TRBV14 to TRBJ1-2, with D possibly TRBD1 on 5 matching bases. Germline values: CDR1 SGHDN, CDR2 FVKESK. Trimming cost V 5 bases and J 5 bases, with 12 bases left between them. This CDR3 has 13 amino acids. The CDR3 here is CASSAGFYYGYTF. The CDR3 DNA follows: TGTGCCAGCAGCGCAGGGTTCTATTATGGCTACACCTTC.

The chain couples TRBV10-3 to TRBJ2-1, with a tentative D call TRBD2 (6 bases). CDR1 and CDR2 (germline): ENHRY, SYGVKD. The CDR3 extends over 16 amino acids. Trimming removed 4 bases from V and 4 bases from J, with 17 bases in between. CDR3 coding DNA: TGTGCCATCAGTGCAAGTCATGGGACTGGGTACAATGAGCAGTTCTTC. Translating it yields CAISASHGTGYNEQFF.